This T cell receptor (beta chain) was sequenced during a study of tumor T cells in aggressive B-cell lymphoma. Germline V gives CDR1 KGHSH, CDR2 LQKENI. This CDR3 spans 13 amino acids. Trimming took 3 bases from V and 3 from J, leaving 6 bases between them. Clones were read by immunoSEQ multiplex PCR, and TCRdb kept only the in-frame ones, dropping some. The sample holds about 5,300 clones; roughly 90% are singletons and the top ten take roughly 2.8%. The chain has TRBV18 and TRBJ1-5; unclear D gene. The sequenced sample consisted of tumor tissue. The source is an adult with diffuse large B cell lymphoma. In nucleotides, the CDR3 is TGTGCCAGCTCACCGGAGTTCAATCAGCCCCAGCATTTT. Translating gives CASSPEFNQPQHF. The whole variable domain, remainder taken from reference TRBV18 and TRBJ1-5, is NAGVMQNPRHLVRRRGQEARLRCSPMKGHSHVYWYRQLPEEGLKFMVYLQKENIIDESGMPKERFSAEFPKEGPSILRIQQVVRGDSAAYFCASSPEFNQPQHFGDGTRLSIL.